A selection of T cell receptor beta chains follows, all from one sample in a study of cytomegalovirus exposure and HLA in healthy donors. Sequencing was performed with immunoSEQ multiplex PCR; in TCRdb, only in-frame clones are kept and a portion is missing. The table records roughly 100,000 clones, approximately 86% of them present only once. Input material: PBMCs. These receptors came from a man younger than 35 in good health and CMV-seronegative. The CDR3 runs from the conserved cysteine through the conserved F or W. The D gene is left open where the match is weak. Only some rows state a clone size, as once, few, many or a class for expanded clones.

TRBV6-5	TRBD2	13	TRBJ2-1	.	TGTGCCAGCAGACGCGGGAGTGGGAATGAGCAGTTCTTC	CASRRGSGNEQFF
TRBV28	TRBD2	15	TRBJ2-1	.	TGTGCCAGCAATGGCGGGAGGACTGGAAACAATGAGCAGTTCTTC	CASNGGRTGNNEQFF
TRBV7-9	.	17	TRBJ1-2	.	TGTGCCAGCAGCTTAGTTGGGGAGAAGAGTTGGAACTATGGCTACACCTTC	CASSLVGEKSWNYGYTF
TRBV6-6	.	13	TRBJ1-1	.	TGTGCCAGCAGCCCTCGGACTGACACTGAAGCTTTCTTT	CASSPRTDTEAFF
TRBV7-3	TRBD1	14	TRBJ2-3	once	TGTGCCAGCAGCTCAGGACAGGGTACAGATACGCAGTATTTT	CASSSGQGTDTQYF
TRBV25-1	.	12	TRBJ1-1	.	TGTGCCAGCACGACAGTAAACACTGAAGCTTTCTTT	CASTTVNTEAFF
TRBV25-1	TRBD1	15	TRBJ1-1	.	TGTGCCAGCAGTGATCGGGGACAGGGAGGCACTGAAGCTTTCTTT	CASSDRGQGGTEAFF
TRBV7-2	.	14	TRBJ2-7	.	TGTGCCAGCAGCCCCACTAGCCGATCCTACGAGCAGTACTTC	CASSPTSRSYEQYF
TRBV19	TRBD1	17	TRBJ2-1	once	TGTGCCAGTAGTATTGCCCCCGGACAGGGTTTGAGGAATGAGCAGTTCTTC	CASSIAPGQGLRNEQFF
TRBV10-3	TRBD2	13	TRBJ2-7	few	TGTGCCATGGGAGGGAGCGGGCTCTACGAGCAGTACTTC	CAMGGSGLYEQYF
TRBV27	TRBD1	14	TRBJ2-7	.	TGTGCCAGCAGTTTTACAGGGGGCGCGTACGAGCAGTACTTC	CASSFTGGAYEQYF
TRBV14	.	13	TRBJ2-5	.	TGTGCCAGCAGCCAAGATTCACTAGGGACCCAGTACTTC	CASSQDSLGTQYF
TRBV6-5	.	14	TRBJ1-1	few	TGTGCCAGCCGACTGCGGGGGGCTAACACTGAAGCTTTCTTT	CASRLRGANTEAFF
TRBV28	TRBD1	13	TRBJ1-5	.	TGTGCCAGCAGGGACAGGGAGACTCAGCCCCAGCATTTT	CASRDRETQPQHF
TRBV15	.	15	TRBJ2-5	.	TGTGCCACCAGCAGAGATCGTGATAGCGCGGAGACCCAGTACTTC	CATSRDRDSAETQYF
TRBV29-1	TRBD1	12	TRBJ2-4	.	TGCAGCGTTCGACAGGGTGGGGACATTCAGTACTTC	CSVRQGGDIQYF
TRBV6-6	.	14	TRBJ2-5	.	TGTGCCAGCAGTTACGGTGGCGGTAAAGAGACCCAGTACTTC	CASSYGGGKETQYF
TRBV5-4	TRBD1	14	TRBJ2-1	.	TGTGCCAGCAGCGACAGGGGATTTTCCAATGAGCAGTTCTTC	CASSDRGFSNEQFF
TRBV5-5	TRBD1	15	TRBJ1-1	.	TGTGCCAGCAGCACCCGGACAGGAATGAACACTGAAGCTTTCTTT	CASSTRTGMNTEAFF
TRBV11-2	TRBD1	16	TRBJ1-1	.	TGTGCCAGCAGCCCGCAGGTCGGACAGGGGGCGCAATGGGCTTTCTTT	CASSPQVGQGAQWAFF
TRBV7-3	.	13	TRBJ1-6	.	TGTGCCAGCAGTGGGGAGAGGGATTCACCCCTCCACTTT	CASSGERDSPLHF
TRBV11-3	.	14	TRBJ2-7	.	TGTGCCAGCAGCTCCCCAGGGGCCACCTACGAGCAGTACTTC	CASSSPGATYEQYF
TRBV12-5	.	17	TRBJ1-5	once	TGTGCTAGTGATAAGCCGGGCAGGGAGGTATTCGATCAGCCCCAGCATTTT	CASDKPGREVFDQPQHF
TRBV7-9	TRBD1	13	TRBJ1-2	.	TGTGCCAGCAGCGCGGGACAGGGGTTCGGCTACACCTTC	CASSAGQGFGYTF
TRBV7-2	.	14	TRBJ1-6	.	TGTGCCAGCAGCCACAGCGGTCATAATTCACCCCTCCACTTT	CASSHSGHNSPLHF
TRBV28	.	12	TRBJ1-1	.	TGTGCCAGCAGTTTACTCAACACTGAAGCTTTCTTT	CASSLLNTEAFF
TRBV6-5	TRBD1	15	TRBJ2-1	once	TGTGCCAGCAGTTACATCGGGACAGGGGTGAATGAGCAGTTCTTC	CASSYIGTGVNEQFF